The table lists the clone carrying this T cell receptor (beta chain) with a few counts. The CDR3 totals 13 residues. Trimming cost V 8 bases and J 2 bases, with 11 bases left between them. The sample comes from a study of CD8 T cells in ankylosing spondylitis. TCRdb itself ran the 5' RACE reads through MiXCR, one entry per CDR3 protein. This sample has about 27,000 distinct CDR3 sequences; 6.5% to 9.5% occur once, and the top ten carry under 35%. The chain has TRBV12-3 or TRBV12-4 and TRBJ2-3, with a tentative D call TRBD2 (6 bases). The sequence was collected from a male donor with ankylosing spondylitis or in good health (not recorded which). Sequenced: blood. The CDR3 is CASLPDYTDTQYF. DNA for the CDR3: TGTGCCAGCCTACCGGACTACACAGATACGCAGTATTTT.